Listed here is a single T cell receptor beta chain. This record comes from a study of cytomegalovirus exposure and HLA in healthy donors. The length of the CDR3 is 13 residues. Germline V gene data show CDR1 as SGHTA and CDR2 as FQGNSA. The germline V and J ends were trimmed by 2 bases and 8 bases, with 12 bases remaining between them. The PCR was carried out with 60 Vbeta primers and 13 Jbeta primers. Only in-frame clones appear in the TCRdb table, and some are missing; sequencing was by immunoSEQ multiplex PCR. The sample has roughly 200,000 clones, 77% seen once; the top ten hold around 3.4%. The V and J genes are TRBV7-2 and TRBJ1-2, with a tentative D call TRBD1 (5 bases). This clonotype was obtained from a woman aged 55-69 years in good health and CMV-seropositive. Sequenced material: PBMCs. CDR3 in DNA: TGTGCCAGCAGCTTATCAGGGTCAAGGGGCTACACCTTC. It encodes CASSLSGSRGYTF.